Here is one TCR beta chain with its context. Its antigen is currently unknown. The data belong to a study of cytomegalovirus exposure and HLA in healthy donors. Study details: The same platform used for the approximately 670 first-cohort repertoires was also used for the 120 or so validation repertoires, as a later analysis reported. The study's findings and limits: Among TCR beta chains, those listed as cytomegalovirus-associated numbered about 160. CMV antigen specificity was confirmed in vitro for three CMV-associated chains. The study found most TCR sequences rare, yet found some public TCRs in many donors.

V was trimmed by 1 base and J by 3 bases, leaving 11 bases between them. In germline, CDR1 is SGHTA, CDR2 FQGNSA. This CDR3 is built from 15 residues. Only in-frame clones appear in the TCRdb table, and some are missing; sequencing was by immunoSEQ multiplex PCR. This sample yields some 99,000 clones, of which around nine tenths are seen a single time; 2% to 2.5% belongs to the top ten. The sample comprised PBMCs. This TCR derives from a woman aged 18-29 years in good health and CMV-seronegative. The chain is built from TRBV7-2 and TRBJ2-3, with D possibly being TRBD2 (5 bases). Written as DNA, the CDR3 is TGTGCCAGCAGCTTAGGGGTAGCGTATACAGATACGCAGTATTTT. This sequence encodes CASSLGVAYTDTQYF.